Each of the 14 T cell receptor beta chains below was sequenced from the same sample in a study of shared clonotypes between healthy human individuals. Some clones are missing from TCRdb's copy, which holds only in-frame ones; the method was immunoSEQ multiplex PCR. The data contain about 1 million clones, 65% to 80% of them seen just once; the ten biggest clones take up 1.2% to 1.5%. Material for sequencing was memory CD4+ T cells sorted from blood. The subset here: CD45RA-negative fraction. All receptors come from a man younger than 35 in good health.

The DNA for the CDR3 is TGTGCCAGCAGTTACTCTAACAGTTACAATCAGCCCCAGCATTTT. Encoded protein: CASSYSNSYNQPQHF. The V and J genes are TRBV6-7 and TRBJ1-5; no definite D call. TRBV6-7 is placed among ORFs of uncertain function. V dropped 0 bases and J dropped 3 bases, with 9 bases sitting between them. The CDR3 contains 15 residues.

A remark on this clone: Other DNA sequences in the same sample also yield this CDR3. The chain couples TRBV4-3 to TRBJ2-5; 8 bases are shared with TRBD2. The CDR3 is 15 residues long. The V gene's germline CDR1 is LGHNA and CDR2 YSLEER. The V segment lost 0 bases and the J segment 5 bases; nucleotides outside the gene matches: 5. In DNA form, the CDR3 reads TGCGCCAGCAGCCAAGATCTCGGGAGGGGTGAGACCCAGTACTTC. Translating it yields CASSQDLGRGETQYF.

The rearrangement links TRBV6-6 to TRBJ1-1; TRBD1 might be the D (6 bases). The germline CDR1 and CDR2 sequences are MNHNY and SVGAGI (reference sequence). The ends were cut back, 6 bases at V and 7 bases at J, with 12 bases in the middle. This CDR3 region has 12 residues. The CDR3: CASSPGAIEAFF. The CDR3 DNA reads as TGTGCCAGCAGCCCAGGGGCAATTGAAGCTTTCTTT.

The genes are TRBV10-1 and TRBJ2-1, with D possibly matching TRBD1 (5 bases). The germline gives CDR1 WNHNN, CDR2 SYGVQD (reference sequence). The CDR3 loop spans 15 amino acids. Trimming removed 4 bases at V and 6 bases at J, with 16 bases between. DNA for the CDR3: TGCGCCAGCAGTGTAGGGCTGTGGGGCCTCAATGAGCAGTTCTTC. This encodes CASSVGLWGLNEQFF.

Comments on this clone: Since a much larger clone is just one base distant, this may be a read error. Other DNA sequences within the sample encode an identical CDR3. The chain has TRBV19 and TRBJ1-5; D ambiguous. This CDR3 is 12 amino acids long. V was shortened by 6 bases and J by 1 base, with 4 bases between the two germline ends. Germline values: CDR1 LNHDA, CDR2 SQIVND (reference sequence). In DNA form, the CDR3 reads TGTGCCAGTAGGTCGAGCAATCAGCCCCAGCATTTT. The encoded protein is CASRSSNQPQHF.

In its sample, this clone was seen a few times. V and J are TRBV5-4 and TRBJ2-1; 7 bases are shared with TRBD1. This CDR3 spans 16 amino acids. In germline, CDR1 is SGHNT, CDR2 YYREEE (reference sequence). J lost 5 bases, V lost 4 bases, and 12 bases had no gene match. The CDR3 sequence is CASSKKWQGDNNEQFF. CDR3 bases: TGTGCCAGCAGCAAGAAGTGGCAGGGGGATAACAATGAGCAGTTCTTC.

CDR3 DNA: TGTGCCAGCAGCCCAATTCCGGGACTTGGGGAGACCCAGTACTTC. Amino acid sequence: CASSPIPGLGETQYF. The genes are TRBV5-4 and TRBJ2-5, with a tentative D call TRBD2 (6 bases). The CDR3 totals 15 residues. Germline values: CDR1 SGHNT, CDR2 YYREEE (reference sequence). Trimming left V 4 bases short and J 5 bases short, with 18 bases between.

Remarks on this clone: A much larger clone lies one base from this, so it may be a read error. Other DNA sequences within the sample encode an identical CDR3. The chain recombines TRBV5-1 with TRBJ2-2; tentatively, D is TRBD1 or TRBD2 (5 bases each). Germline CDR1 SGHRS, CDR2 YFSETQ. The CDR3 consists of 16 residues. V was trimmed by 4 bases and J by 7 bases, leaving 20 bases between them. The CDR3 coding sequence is TGCGCCAGCAGCAGCGGAGGACAAGCCTCGCTCGGGGAGCTGTTTTTT. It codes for CASSSGGQASLGELFF.

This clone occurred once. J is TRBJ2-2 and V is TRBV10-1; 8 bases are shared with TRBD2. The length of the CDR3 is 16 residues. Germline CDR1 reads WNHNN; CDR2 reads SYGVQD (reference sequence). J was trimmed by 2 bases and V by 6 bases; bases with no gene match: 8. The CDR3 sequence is CASSHPAGVNTGELFF. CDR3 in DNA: TGCGCCAGCAGCCATCCAGCGGGAGTAAACACCGGGGAGCTGTTTTTT.

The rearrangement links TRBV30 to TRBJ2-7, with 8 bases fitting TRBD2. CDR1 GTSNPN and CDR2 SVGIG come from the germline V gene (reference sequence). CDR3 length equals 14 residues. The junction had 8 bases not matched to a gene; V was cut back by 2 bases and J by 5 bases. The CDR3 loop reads CAWSSGSSGDEQYF. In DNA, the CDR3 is TGTGCCTGGAGTAGCGGGAGCTCGGGGGACGAGCAGTACTTC. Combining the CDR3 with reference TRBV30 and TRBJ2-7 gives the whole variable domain SQTIHQWPATLVQPVGSPLSLECTVEGTSNPNLYWYRQAAGRGLQLLFYSVGIGQISSEVPQNLSASRPQDRQFILSSKKLLLSDSGFYLCAWSSGSSGDEQYFGPGTRLTVT.

The CDR3 sequence is CSGMNTEAFF. CDR3 nucleotides: TGCAGCGGAATGAACACTGAAGCTTTCTTT. The rearrangement joins TRBV29-1 to TRBJ1-1; D unclear. This CDR3 has 10 amino acids. Trimming took 7 bases from V and 0 from J, leaving 3 bases between them. Per germline, CDR1 SQVTM and CDR2 ANQGSEA.

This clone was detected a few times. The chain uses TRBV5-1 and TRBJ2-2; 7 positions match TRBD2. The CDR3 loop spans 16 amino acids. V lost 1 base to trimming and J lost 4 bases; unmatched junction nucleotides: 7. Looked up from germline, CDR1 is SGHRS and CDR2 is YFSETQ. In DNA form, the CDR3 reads TGCGCCAGCAGCTTGAGGGCTAGCGGCGGCACCGGGGAGCTGTTTTTT. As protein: CASSLRASGGTGELFF.

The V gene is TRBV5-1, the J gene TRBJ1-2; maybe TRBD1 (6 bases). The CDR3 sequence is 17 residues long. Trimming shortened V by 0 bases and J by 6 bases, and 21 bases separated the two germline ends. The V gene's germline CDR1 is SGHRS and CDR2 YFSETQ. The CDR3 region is CASSLAGASGGANGYTF. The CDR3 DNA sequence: TGCGCCAGCAGCTTGGCAGGGGCCAGCGGAGGAGCTAATGGCTACACCTTC.

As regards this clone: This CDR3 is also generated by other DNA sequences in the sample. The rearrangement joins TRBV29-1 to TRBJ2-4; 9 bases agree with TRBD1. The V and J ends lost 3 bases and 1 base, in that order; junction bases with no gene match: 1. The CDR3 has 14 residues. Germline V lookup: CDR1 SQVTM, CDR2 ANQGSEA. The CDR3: CSVETGGAKNIQYF. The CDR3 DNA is TGCAGCGTTGAGACAGGGGGTGCCAAAAACATTCAGTACTTC.